Included here is one T cell receptor beta chain sequence, with context. The CDR3 contains 12 residues. Germline CDR1 is SGHTA and CDR2 is FQGTGA. The PCR had 60 Vbeta and 13 Jbeta primers. The data were produced by immunoSEQ multiplex PCR, yet TCRdb's version contains in-frame clones alone and is incomplete. The top ten clones hold around 1.9% of a sample with about 160,000 clones, around 80% of them seen once. These data are taken from a study of cytomegalovirus exposure and HLA in healthy donors. Sequenced sample: PBMCs. The V and J genes are TRBV7-3 and TRBJ1-3; D might be TRBD1 (5 bases). The TCR comes from a young man in good health and CMV-seronegative. CDR3 coding DNA: TGTGACACACAGGTTTCTGGAAACACCATATATTTT. Translating it yields CDTQVSGNTIYF.